This T cell receptor (beta chain) was found in a study of T cell changes during pregnancy in multiple sclerosis. This clone has just one count. The germline V gene has CDR1 SGHTA and CDR2 FQGTGA. The CDR3 consists of 14 residues. V lost 3 bases and J 4 bases, leaving 11 bases between the germline ends. Assay: immunoSEQ multiplex PCR; the TCRdb copy retains only in-frame clones and omits some. Here the sample spans tens of thousands of clones, more than 85% being singletons. The origin of this receptor is a female donor with multiple sclerosis, enrolled in a pregnancy study. This rearrangement joins TRBV7-3 to TRBJ2-3; no reliable D call. Specimen: CD4+ T cells from peripheral blood mononuclear cells, collected in the third trimester of pregnancy. This chain's CDR3 is CASSFARQADTQYF. The DNA for the CDR3 is TGTGCCAGCAGCTTCGCTCGTCAGGCAGATACGCAGTATTTT.